A single sample gave rise to the 19 T cell receptor beta chains below, sequenced in a study of CXCR3-negative and CXCR3-positive naive CD8 T cells. Whole-study findings and limits: CXCR3-positive naive cells carried more hydrophobic TRB CDR3s than CXCR3-negative naive cells did.

Their recognized antigens are unknown. The authors made the TRB cDNA libraries by 5' RACE using UMI labels. TCRdb reanalyzed the 5' RACE reads, giving one entry per CDR3 protein sequence and no DNA. Across roughly 110,000 distinct CDR3 sequences, the top ten clones capture approximately 0.38% of the sample. The sequenced sample consisted of naive CXCR3+ CD8+ T cells from blood. Subset in this sample: CD45RO-CCR7+CD27+CD95- naive CD8+ T cells expressing CXCR3 (TNR3+). These receptors originate from a human donor in good health. Some clones in this sample may be carry-over from other donors' samples.

The rearrangement links TRBV9 to TRBJ2-1; TCRdb gives TRBD1 as the D gene, but with no DNA this cannot be confirmed. CDR3 length: 15 residues. Germline-derived CDR1 and CDR2 are SGDLS and YYNGEE. Here the CDR3 reads CASSVGDRPYNEQFF.

The V gene is TRBV7-6, the J gene TRBJ2-5; TCRdb's D call of TRBD1 is untestable without DNA. This CDR3 is built from 15 residues. Per germline, CDR1 SGHVS and CDR2 FNYEAQ. CDR3 in amino acids: CASSPGQGARETQYF.

The rearrangement links TRBV29-1 to TRBJ2-5; TCRdb proposes TRBD2, but this gene call is untestable without DNA. The germline V gene encodes CDR1 SQVTM and CDR2 ANQGSEA. The CDR3 extends over 17 amino acids. The CDR3 loop is CSVEVWLAGSKQETQYF.

The chain links TRBV6-1 to TRBJ2-3; checking the TCRdb D call of TRBD2 is not possible without DNA. CDR3 length: 16 residues. CDR1 and CDR2 from the germline V gene are MNHNS and SASEGT. CDR3: CASTSGVTSGIYTQYF.

This chain links TRBV7-6 with TRBJ2-2; no DNA is available, so the TRBD1 call from TCRdb remains unchecked. CDR3 size: 14 residues. Per germline, CDR1 SGHVS and CDR2 FNYEAQ. This CDR3 reads CASSLMGENGELFF.

The chain combines TRBV29-1 with TRBJ2-7; TCRdb reports TRBD1, a call that lacks DNA to check it against. Germline assignment: CDR1 SQVTM and CDR2 ANQGSEA. The CDR3 sequence is 13 residues long. The chain's CDR3 is CSVPGTGDYEQYF.

The chain couples TRBV15 to TRBJ2-7; as DNA is missing, the TRBD2 call by TCRdb cannot be tested. The CDR3 consists of 14 residues. The V gene's germline CDR1 is LNHNV and CDR2 YYDKDF (reference sequence). CDR3 amino acids: CATSEAGREYEQYF.

The chain has TRBV20-1 and TRBJ2-7; without DNA, the TCRdb call of TRBD1 cannot be checked. CDR1 is DFQATT and CDR2 is SNEGSKA in the germline V gene (reference sequence). The CDR3 loop spans 15 amino acids. CDR3 in amino acids: CSARPIGQMDFEQYF.

This chain connects TRBV28 to TRBJ2-3; lacking DNA, the TRBD2 call made by TCRdb goes unchecked. There are 17 residues in the CDR3. In germline, CDR1 is MDHEN, CDR2 SYDVKM. CDR3 residues: CASSSSDADRGTDTQYF.

V is TRBV29-1 and J is TRBJ2-2; the TRBD1 assignment by TCRdb is unverifiable without DNA. The CDR3 length is 16 residues. Per germline, CDR1 SQVTM and CDR2 ANQGSEA. The CDR3 protein is CSVEDPNRGNTGELFF.

The chain combines TRBV11-3 with TRBJ2-5; as DNA is missing, the TRBD2 call by TCRdb cannot be tested. Germline V gene data show CDR1 as SGHNT and CDR2 as YENEEA. The CDR3 extends over 16 amino acids. CDR3: CASSLDGPAGEETQYF.

The chain links TRBV19 to TRBJ1-1; TCRdb designates TRBD1, a call that cannot be tested without DNA. CDR3 length: 15 residues. The germline CDR1 and CDR2 sequences are LNHDA and SQIVND (reference sequence). The chain's CDR3 is CASSGRRQASPEAFF.

The J gene is TRBJ2-7, the V gene TRBV12-3 or TRBV12-4; the TCRdb call, TRBD1, lacks DNA for checking. There are 17 residues in the CDR3. The CDR3 loop reads CASSLGTGSGTTYEQYF.

This rearrangement joins TRBV5-1 to TRBJ2-7; TCRdb outputs TRBD1, but without DNA this stays unchecked. The CDR3 contains 16 residues. CDR1 is SGHRS, CDR2 YFSETQ, per germline. Here the CDR3 reads CASSTPERGQTYEQYF. The variable domain in full, completed from reference TRBV5-1 and TRBJ2-7, reads KAGVTQTPRYLIKTRGQQVTLSCSPISGHRSVSWYQQTPGQGLQFLFEYFSETQRNKGNFPGRFSGRQFSNSRSEMNVSTLELGDSALYLCASSTPERGQTYEQYFGPGTRLTVT.

This rearrangement joins TRBV6-2 or TRBV6-3 to TRBJ2-1; TCRdb's D call, TRBD2, is unchecked because there is no DNA. CDR3 size: 16 residues. Germline-derived CDR1 and CDR2 are MNHEY and SVGEGT. CDR3 amino acids: CASSYVTGSNYNEQFF.

The rearrangement links TRBV2 to TRBJ2-7; TCRdb gives TRBD1 as the D gene, but with no DNA this cannot be confirmed. The CDR3 loop spans 13 amino acids. CDR1 is SNHLY and CDR2 is FYNNEI in the germline V gene. CDR3 residues: CASSRDSPYEQYF.

The gene calls are TRBV7-9 and TRBJ2-6; TCRdb's D call of TRBD1 is untestable without DNA. This CDR3 has 16 amino acids. Germline V gene lookup returns CDR1 SEHNR and CDR2 FQNEAQ (reference sequence). CDR3 in amino acids: CASSPPAGTGANVLTF.

This chain uses TRBV29-1 with TRBJ1-1. The CDR3 is 11 residues long. Per the germline V gene, CDR1 is SQVTM and CDR2 is ANQGSEA. The CDR3 sequence is CSVEDYTEAFF.

This chain links TRBV11-2 with TRBJ2-7. The CDR3 contains 15 residues. Germline V CDR1 and CDR2: SGHAT, FQNNGV. Here the CDR3 reads CASSFGPRSSYEQYF.